The clone carrying this T cell receptor (beta chain) was counted many times. Its antigen remains unknown. The sample originates from a study of neurological immune-mediated disorders. The CDR3 is 15 residues long. Trimming cost V 4 bases and J 6 bases; bases outside gene matches: 10. From germline, CDR1 is MNHEY and CDR2 SMNVEV (reference sequence). TCRdb ran MiXCR on the 5' RACE reads and lists one entry per CDR3 protein. The data show tens of thousands of distinct CDR3 sequences, 3% to 4% seen once. Points from the study as a whole: The study found no CDR3 amino acid sequences shared by expanded clones across subjects, suggesting private repertoires in all groups.

The sequenced sample was PBMCs. The TCR originated in a woman in her forties or fifties with multiple sclerosis. The chain recombines TRBV27 with TRBJ1-2; 8 positions match TRBD1. The CDR3 coding sequence is TGTGCCAGCAGTTCCGCTGGACAGGGATTTGATGGCTACACCTTC. This codes for CASSSAGQGFDGYTF.